This TCR beta chain came from a study of radiotherapy plus CTLA-4 blockade in lung cancer. General study results and limits: It was early blood T cell clone dynamics, with interferon-beta, that reportedly best predicted response. Radiotherapy was combined with ipilimumab, and tumor-derived TCR clones then expanded in blood.

Chemo-refractory metastatic non-small-cell lung cancer patients received focal radiation with ipilimumab CTLA-4 blockade. Germline V CDR1 and CDR2: SGHNT, YYREEE (reference sequence). The CDR3 contains 14 residues. Germline trimming cut 5 bases from V and 6 bases from J; bases unmatched to any gene: 8. TCRdb's table, derived via immunoSEQ multiplex PCR, lists solely in-frame clones and lacks some. The sample lists about 36,000 clones; 72% were seen once. As for this clone: What it binds is unknown.

The chain links TRBV5-4 to TRBJ1-1, with 9 positions matching TRBD1. The starting material was peripheral blood, obtained from a patient treated with radiotherapy plus ipilimumab. The receptor was isolated from a human donor with non-small cell lung cancer who had stable disease on radiotherapy plus ipilimumab. In nucleotides, the CDR3 is TGTGCCAGCAGTCCCGGACAGGGGTTACCTGAAGCTTTCTTT. Translation gives CASSPGQGLPEAFF.